This TCR beta chain originates from a study of neurological immune-mediated disorders. Study conclusions and caveats: None of the CDR3 amino acid sequences in expanded clones turned up in more than one subject, which points to private repertoires in all groups.

The V and J ends lost 0 bases and 5 bases respectively, with 11 bases between them. The CDR3 is made up of 15 amino acids. Germline CDR1 reads DFQATT; CDR2 reads SNEGSKA (reference sequence). The output of every sequencing run, over 160 million TCR-beta sequences, came from 15-18 subjects. In TCRdb, the 5' RACE reads were re-called with MiXCR into one record per CDR3 protein. The repertoire holds 65,000 to 85,000 distinct CDR3 sequences, roughly 3% seen once, with 4% to 6.5% in the top ten. This clonotype has at least ten counts. Antigen: not known. PBMCs numbering 2 million and stored at -80 C yielded the unsorted libraries.

This receptor was identified in a woman aged 50 to 65 with multiple sclerosis. The sample comprised PBMCs. The chain is built from TRBV20-1 and TRBJ1-6; perhaps TRBD1 as D (5 bases). The CDR3 nucleotides are TGCAGTGCTAGAGATCATGGGGGTAATAATTCACCCCTCCACTTT. Protein sequence: CSARDHGGNNSPLHF.